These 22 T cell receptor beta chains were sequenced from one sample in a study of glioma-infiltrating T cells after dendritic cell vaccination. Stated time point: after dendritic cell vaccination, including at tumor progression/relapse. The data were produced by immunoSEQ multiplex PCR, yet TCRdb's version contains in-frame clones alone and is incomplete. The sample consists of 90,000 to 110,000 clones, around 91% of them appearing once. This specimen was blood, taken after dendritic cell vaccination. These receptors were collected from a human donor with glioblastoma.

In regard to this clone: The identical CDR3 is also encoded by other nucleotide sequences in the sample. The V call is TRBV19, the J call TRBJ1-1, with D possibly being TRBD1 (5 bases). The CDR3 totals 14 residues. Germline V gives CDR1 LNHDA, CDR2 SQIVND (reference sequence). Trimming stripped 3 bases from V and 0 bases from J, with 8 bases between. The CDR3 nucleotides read TGTGCCAGTAGTATGGGGCAGCTGAACACTGAAGCTTTCTTT. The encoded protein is CASSMGQLNTEAFF.

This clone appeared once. The chain's CDR3 is CASSVGQSIYGYTF. CDR3 in DNA: TGTGCCAGCAGTGTAGGACAGTCTATCTATGGCTACACCTTC. The chain recombines TRBV6-1 with TRBJ1-2; TRBD1 is a possible D gene (6 bases). CDR1 and CDR2 (germline): MNHNS, SASEGT. The CDR3 has 14 residues. Trimming took off 4 bases at V and 4 bases at J, with 13 bases between the two ends.

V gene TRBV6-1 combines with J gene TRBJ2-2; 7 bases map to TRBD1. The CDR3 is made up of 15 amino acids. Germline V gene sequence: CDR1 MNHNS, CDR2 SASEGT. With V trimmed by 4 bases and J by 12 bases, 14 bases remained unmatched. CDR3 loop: CASSGRDSRPSQLFF. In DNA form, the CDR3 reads TGTGCCAGCAGTGGAAGGGACAGCCGACCGAGTCAGCTGTTTTTT.

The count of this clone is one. The CDR3 DNA follows: TGTGCCAGCAGCTCGCCTCAGGGGGCCTATGGCACAGATACGCAGTATTTT. It encodes CASSSPQGAYGTDTQYF. The chain joins TRBV5-4 to TRBJ2-3; 8 nucleotides match TRBD1. V shed 3 bases, J shed 1 base, and the junction held 10 bases outside the gene matches. The CDR3 length is 17 residues. Looked up from germline, CDR1 is SGHNT and CDR2 is YYREEE (reference sequence).

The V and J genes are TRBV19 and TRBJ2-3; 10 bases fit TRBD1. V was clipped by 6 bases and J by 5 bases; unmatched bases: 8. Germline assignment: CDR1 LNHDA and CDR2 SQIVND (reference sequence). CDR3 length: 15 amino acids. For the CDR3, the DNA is TGTGCCAGTAGAACACCGGGACAGGGGCAAGATACGCAGTATTTT. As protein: CASRTPGQGQDTQYF. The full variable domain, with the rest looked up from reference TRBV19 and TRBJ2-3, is DGGITQSPKYLFRKEGQNVTLSCEQNLNHDAMYWYRQDPGQGLRLIYYSQIVNDFQKGDIAEGYSVSREKKESFPLTVTSAQKNPTAFYLCASRTPGQGQDTQYFGPGTRLTVL.

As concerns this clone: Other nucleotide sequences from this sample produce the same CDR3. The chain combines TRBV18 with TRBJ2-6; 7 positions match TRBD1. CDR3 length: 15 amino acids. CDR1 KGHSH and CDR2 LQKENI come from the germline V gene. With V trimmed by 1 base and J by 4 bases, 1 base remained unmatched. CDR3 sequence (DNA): TGTGCCAGCTCACCACAGGGGGCAGGGGCCAACGTCCTGACTTTC. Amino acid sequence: CASSPQGAGANVLTF.

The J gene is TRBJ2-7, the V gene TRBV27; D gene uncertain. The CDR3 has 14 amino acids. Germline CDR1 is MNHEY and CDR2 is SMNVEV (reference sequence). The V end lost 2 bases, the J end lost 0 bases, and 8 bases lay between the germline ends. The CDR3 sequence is CASSLTYNSYEQYF. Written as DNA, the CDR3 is TGTGCCAGCAGTTTAACGTACAACTCCTACGAGCAGTACTTC.

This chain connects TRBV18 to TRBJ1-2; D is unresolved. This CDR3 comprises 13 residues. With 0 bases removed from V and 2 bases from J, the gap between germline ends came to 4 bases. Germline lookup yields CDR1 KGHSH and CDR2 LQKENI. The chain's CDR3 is CASSPPQNYGYTF. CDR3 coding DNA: TGTGCCAGCTCACCACCTCAGAACTATGGCTACACCTTC.

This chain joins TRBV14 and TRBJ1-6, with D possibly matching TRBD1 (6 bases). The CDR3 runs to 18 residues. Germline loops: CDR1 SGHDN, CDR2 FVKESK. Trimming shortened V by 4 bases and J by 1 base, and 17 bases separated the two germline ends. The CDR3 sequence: CASSLYAGVRSYNSPLHF. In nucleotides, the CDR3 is TGTGCCAGCAGCCTATACGCAGGGGTCCGGTCCTATAATTCACCCCTCCACTTT.

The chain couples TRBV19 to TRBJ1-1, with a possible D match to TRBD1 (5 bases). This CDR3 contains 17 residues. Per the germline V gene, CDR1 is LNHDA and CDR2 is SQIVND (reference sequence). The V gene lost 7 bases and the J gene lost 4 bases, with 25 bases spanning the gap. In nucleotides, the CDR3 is TGTGCCAGTACGAAGGTAGGGGCAGGGTGGGTACTCACTGAAGCTTTCTTT. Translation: CASTKVGAGWVLTEAFF.

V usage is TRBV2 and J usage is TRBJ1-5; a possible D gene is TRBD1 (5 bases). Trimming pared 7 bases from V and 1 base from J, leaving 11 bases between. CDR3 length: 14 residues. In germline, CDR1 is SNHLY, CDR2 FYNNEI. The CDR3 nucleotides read TGTGCCAGCACCCTGGGGGGGAGCAATCAGCCCCAGCATTTT. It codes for CASTLGGSNQPQHF.

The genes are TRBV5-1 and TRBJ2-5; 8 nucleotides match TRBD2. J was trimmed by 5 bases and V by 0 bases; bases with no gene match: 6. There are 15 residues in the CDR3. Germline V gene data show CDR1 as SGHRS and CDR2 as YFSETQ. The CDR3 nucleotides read TGCGCCAGCAGCTTGGACGGGGGGGCCATGGAGACCCAGTACTTC. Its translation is CASSLDGGAMETQYF.

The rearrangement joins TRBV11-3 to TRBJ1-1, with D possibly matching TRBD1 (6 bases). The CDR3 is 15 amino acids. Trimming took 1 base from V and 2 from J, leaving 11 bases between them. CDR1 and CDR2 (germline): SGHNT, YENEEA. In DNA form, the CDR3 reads TGTGCCAGCAGCTTAGGGACAGTTTCTAACACTGAAGCTTTCTTT. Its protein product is CASSLGTVSNTEAFF.

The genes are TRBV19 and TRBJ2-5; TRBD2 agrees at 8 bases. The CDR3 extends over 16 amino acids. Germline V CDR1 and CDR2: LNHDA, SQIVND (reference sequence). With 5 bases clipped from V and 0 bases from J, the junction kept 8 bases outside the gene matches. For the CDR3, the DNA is TGTGCCAGTAGTGGCCGGCAGCGGGGGTACCAAGAGACCCAGTACTTC. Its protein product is CASSGRQRGYQETQYF.

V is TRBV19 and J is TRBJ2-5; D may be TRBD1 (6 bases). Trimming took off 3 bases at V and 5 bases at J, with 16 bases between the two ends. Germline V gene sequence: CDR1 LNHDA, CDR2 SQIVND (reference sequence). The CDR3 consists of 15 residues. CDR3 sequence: CASSMGRGGRETQYF. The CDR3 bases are TGTGCCAGTAGTATGGGGCGAGGGGGACGGGAGACCCAGTACTTC.

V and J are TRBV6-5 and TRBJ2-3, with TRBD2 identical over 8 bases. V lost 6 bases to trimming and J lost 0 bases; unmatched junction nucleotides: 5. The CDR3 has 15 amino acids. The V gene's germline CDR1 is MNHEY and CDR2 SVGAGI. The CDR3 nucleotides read TGTGCCAGCAGCCCTACTAGCGGAAGCACAGATACGCAGTATTTT. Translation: CASSPTSGSTDTQYF.

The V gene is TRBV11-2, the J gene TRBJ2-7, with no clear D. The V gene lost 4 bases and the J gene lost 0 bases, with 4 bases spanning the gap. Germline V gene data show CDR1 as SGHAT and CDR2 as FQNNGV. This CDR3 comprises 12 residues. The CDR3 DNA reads TGTGCCAGCAGCTCCATCTCCTACGAGCAGTACTTC. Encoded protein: CASSSISYEQYF.

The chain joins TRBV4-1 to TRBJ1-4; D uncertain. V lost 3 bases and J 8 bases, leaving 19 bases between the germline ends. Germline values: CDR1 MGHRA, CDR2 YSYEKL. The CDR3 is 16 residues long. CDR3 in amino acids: CASSQGTGINGEKLFF. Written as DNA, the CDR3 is TGCGCCAGCAGCCAGGGAACCGGGATCAATGGAGAAAAACTGTTTTTT.

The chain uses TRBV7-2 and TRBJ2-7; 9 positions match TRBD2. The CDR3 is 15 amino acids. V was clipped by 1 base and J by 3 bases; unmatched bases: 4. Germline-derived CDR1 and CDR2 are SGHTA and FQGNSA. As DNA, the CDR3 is TGTGCCAGCAGCTTAGTGGGCGGGGGGGACTACGAGCAGTACTTC. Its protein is CASSLVGGGDYEQYF.

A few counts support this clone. This CDR3 is CASSSGQGDEQYF. The CDR3 bases are TGTGCCAGCAGCTCCGGACAGGGAGACGAGCAGTACTTC. The rearrangement uses TRBV11-2 and TRBJ2-7; the match to TRBD1 covers 8 bases. CDR1 is SGHAT, CDR2 FQNNGV, per germline. V lost 4 bases to trimming and J lost 5 bases; unmatched junction nucleotides: 4. CDR3 length equals 13 residues.

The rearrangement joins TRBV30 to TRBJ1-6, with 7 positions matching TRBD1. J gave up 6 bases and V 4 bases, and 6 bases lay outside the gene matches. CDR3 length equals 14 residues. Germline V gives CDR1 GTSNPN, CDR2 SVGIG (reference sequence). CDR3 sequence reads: CAWNEGQTNSPLHF. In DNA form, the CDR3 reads TGTGCCTGGAATGAGGGACAGACTAATTCACCCCTCCACTTT.

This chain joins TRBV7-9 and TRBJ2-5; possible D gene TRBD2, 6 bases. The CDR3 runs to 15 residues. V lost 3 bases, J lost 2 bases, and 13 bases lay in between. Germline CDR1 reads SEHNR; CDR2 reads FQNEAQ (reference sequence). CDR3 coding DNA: TGTGCCAGCAGCTTCCGCGGGAACCCACAAGAGACCCAGTACTTC. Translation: CASSFRGNPQETQYF.